This T cell receptor (beta chain) derives from a study of beta chain features in type 1 diabetes. Of the isolated RNA, all was reverse transcribed, and so the sequenced material was expressed TCRB transcripts. An average of about 3.5 million reads was obtained for naive, central memory and regulatory T cell samples. Clones were read by immunoSEQ multiplex PCR, and TCRdb kept only the in-frame ones, dropping some. The data contain approximately 330,000 clones, approximately 10% of them singletons. This clone showed up just a few times. Germline CDR1 reads SQVTM; CDR2 reads ANQGSEA. The CDR3 sequence is 14 residues long. V lost 6 bases and J lost 7; bases outside the gene matches: 7.

This chain joins TRBV29-1 and TRBJ2-1, with 12 nucleotides matching TRBD2. The sequenced sample consisted of naive CD4+ T cells from blood. The clonotype originates from a woman in her 30s in good health. CDR3 sequence reads: CSVSGTSGSNEQFF. The CDR3 DNA sequence: TGCAGCGTCTCCGGGACTAGCGGGTCGAATGAGCAGTTCTTC.